The 25 T cell receptor beta chains reported below all come from one sample, sequenced in a study of blood T cells in healthy people across ages. The use of a sample-barcoded 5' primer and a J-beta primer mix characterized a second PCR of about 7 to 12 cycles. TCRdb used MiXCR to reprocess the 5' RACE reads, holding one entry per CDR3 protein. The sample holds 1 million or so distinct CDR3 sequences, less than 25% seen once. These data were likewise used in another study, on T cells of mothers and their children.

Material for sequencing was blood. The origin of the receptors is a girl aged 2 to 10 in good health.

Ten or more counts support this clonotype. The rearrangement uses TRBV6-5 and TRBJ2-5; no clear D. Per the germline V gene, CDR1 is MNHEY and CDR2 is SVGAGI. Deletions cut 2 bases from V and 3 bases from J, with 10 bases between. The CDR3 spans 14 residues. The CDR3 nucleotides read TGTGCCAGCAGTTACGTCGGTAGGGAAGAGACCCAGTACTTC. Encoded protein: CASSYVGREETQYF.

The V and J genes are TRBV7-9 and TRBJ1-2; TRBD1 matches at 7 bases. CDR3 length equals 17 residues. V lost 5 bases, J lost 3 bases, and 15 bases stayed unmatched. CDR1 and CDR2 from the germline V gene are SEHNR and FQNEAQ (reference sequence). The CDR3 DNA is TGTGCCAGCAGCCCAATAAACCCGGGACAGAGCTACTATGGCTACACCTTC. This sequence encodes CASSPINPGQSYYGYTF. The full variable domain, in which reference TRBV7-9 and TRBJ1-2 provide the parts outside the CDR3, is DTGVSQNPRHKITKRGQNVTFRCDPISEHNRLYWYRQTLGQGPEFLTYFQNEAQLEKSRLLSDRFSAERPKGSFSTLEIQRTEQGDSAMYLCASSPINPGQSYYGYTFGSGTRLTVV.

The CDR3 is CASRSFMTGNTGELFF. Written as DNA, the CDR3 is TGCGCCAGCCGCTCCTTTATGACAGGGAACACCGGGGAGCTGTTTTTT. This chain joins TRBV4-1 and TRBJ2-2, with D possibly matching TRBD1 (6 bases). Trimming shortened V by 8 bases and J by 1 base, and 17 bases separated the two germline ends. The CDR3 is 16 residues long. Per the germline V gene, CDR1 is MGHRA and CDR2 is YSYEKL.

A few counts support this clonotype. CDR3 sequence reads: CASSSEGLHVTQYF. The CDR3 DNA sequence: TGCGCCAGCAGCTCCGAGGGGTTACATGTGACGCAGTATTTT. V is TRBV5-1 and J is TRBJ2-3, with D perhaps assigned TRBD1 or TRBD2 (5 bases each). The CDR3 consists of 14 residues. V lost 3 bases to trimming and J lost 9 bases, with 17 bases between them. Germline V gene data show CDR1 as SGHRS and CDR2 as YFSETQ.

The chain joins TRBV2 to TRBJ2-1; no clear D gene. V gave up 6 bases and J gave up 7 bases, with 13 bases separating them. The CDR3 is made up of 13 amino acids. Germline CDR1 reads SNHLY; CDR2 reads FYNNEI. The DNA for the CDR3 is TGTGCCAGCAGATCAGAGGCGAGGAATGAGCAGTTCTTC. Its translation is CASRSEARNEQFF.

This clonotype was recorded a few times. The chain employs TRBV7-2 and TRBJ2-7; D is perhaps TRBD1 or TRBD2 (5 bases each). The CDR3 length is 14 residues. Germline V lookup: CDR1 SGHTA, CDR2 FQGNSA. The V end was cut by 5 bases, the J end by 7 bases, with 18 bases between. The CDR3 reads CASSVGEDEGEQYF. As DNA, the CDR3 is TGTGCCAGCAGCGTTGGGGAAGATGAGGGGGAGCAGTACTTC.

The rearrangement links TRBV20-1 to TRBJ1-4, with D possibly matching TRBD1 (5 bases). The CDR3 is 16 residues long. The germline V gene has CDR1 DFQATT and CDR2 SNEGSKA (reference sequence). With 0 bases removed from V and 7 bases from J, the gap between germline ends came to 18 bases. The CDR3 region has the DNA TGCAGTGCTAGAGATACCGGAGCGTGGGGGATTGAAAAACTGTTTTTT. Protein sequence: CSARDTGAWGIEKLFF.

The sample holds a few counts of this clonotype. The V gene is TRBV2, the J gene TRBJ1-6, with D hard to call. The CDR3 loop spans 13 amino acids. The germline gives CDR1 SNHLY, CDR2 FYNNEI. The V gene lost 3 bases and the J gene lost 7 bases, with 7 bases spanning the gap. CDR3 bases: TGTGCCAGCAGTGATACGGGGAATTCACCCCTCCACTTT. Amino acid sequence: CASSDTGNSPLHF.

V gene TRBV15 combines with J gene TRBJ1-5, with D hard to call. V lost 9 bases and J lost 4, with 13 bases in between. The CDR3 is 13 residues long. Germline values: CDR1 LNHNV, CDR2 YYDKDF (reference sequence). The CDR3 sequence: CATCFGPNQPQHF. CDR3 DNA: TGTGCCACTTGCTTCGGACCTAATCAGCCCCAGCATTTT.

This clonotype was seen a handful of times. The chain is built from TRBV2 and TRBJ2-5; maybe TRBD2 (5 bases). CDR3 length: 18 amino acids. Trimming cost V 2 bases and J 1 base, with 20 bases left between them. Germline V CDR1 and CDR2: SNHLY, FYNNEI. CDR3 residues: CASSESPRTFSPQETQYF. The DNA of the CDR3 is TGTGCCAGCAGTGAATCCCCTCGGACTTTCTCACCCCAAGAGACCCAGTACTTC.

The chain couples TRBV3-1 to TRBJ2-1; D is possibly TRBD2 (5 bases). In germline, CDR1 is LGHDT, CDR2 YNNKEL (reference sequence). Trimming removed 6 bases at V and 8 bases at J, with 11 bases between. This CDR3 has 12 amino acids. This CDR3 is CASRSYGDEQFF. The CDR3 bases are TGTGCCAGCAGGTCCTACGGGGATGAGCAGTTCTTC.

J is TRBJ1-2 and V is TRBV4-1, with D maybe TRBD1 (5 bases). Germline V gives CDR1 MGHRA, CDR2 YSYEKL. V lost 4 bases and J 3 bases, leaving 18 bases between the germline ends. This CDR3 contains 16 residues. Here the CDR3 reads CASSPLQGDRYYGYTF. The CDR3 DNA is TGCGCCAGCAGCCCTCTTCAAGGGGATAGGTACTATGGCTACACCTTC.

The sample holds a few counts of this clonotype. The chain combines TRBV12-3 or TRBV12-4 with TRBJ1-4, with D possibly TRBD1 on 5 matching bases. The CDR3 extends over 14 amino acids. Between the trimmed V and J ends, which lost 3 bases and 6 bases, there was a span of 11 bases. The CDR3 spells CASSFWGKDEKLFF. CDR3 coding DNA: TGTGCCAGCAGTTTTTGGGGGAAGGATGAAAAACTGTTTTTT.

This chain links TRBV6-1 with TRBJ2-2, with a possible D match to TRBD1 (5 bases). The CDR3 length is 18 residues. Germline V lookup: CDR1 MNHNS, CDR2 SASEGT. V was trimmed by 6 bases and J by 4 bases, leaving 24 bases between them. CDR3 protein: CASRHRAQGVPGTGELFF. The DNA of the CDR3 is TGTGCCAGCAGACACCGGGCCCAGGGTGTCCCGGGCACCGGGGAGCTGTTTTTT.

This clonotype appeared a few times. V is TRBV12-3 or TRBV12-4 and J is TRBJ2-6; no reliable D call. The CDR3 length is 15 residues. The V end lost 3 bases, the J end lost 4 bases, and 10 bases lay between the germline ends. As DNA, the CDR3 is TGTGCCAGCAGTTTGCGGCAGCCGGGGGCCAACGTCCTGACTTTC. Residues: CASSLRQPGANVLTF.

This clonotype was counted between two and nine times. This sequence joins TRBV29-1 and TRBJ2-1; D is uncertain. Trimming removed 5 bases from V and 0 bases from J, with 8 bases in between. This CDR3 contains 13 residues. Germline lookup yields CDR1 SQVTM and CDR2 ANQGSEA. The CDR3 DNA sequence: TGCAGCGTTAGCTCCAGCTCCTACAATGAGCAGTTCTTC. This gives the protein CSVSSSSYNEQFF.

This clonotype was counted many times. The chain combines TRBV9 with TRBJ2-5; 7 bases match TRBD1. Losses at the gene ends were 4 bases for V and 3 bases for J; bases not matched to a gene: 3. This CDR3 is 13 amino acids long. Germline-derived CDR1 and CDR2 are SGDLS and YYNGEE. The CDR3 loop is CASSSGTEETQYF. The CDR3 bases are TGTGCCAGCAGCTCCGGGACAGAAGAGACCCAGTACTTC.

The rearrangement joins TRBV7-9 to TRBJ1-4; D gene ambiguous. CDR1 and CDR2 (germline): SEHNR, FQNEAQ (reference sequence). The CDR3 has 13 amino acids. The V gene lost 10 bases and the J gene lost 2 bases, with 11 bases spanning the gap. The CDR3 sequence: CAISGGTNEKLFF. Here the CDR3 DNA reads TGTGCCATCTCGGGAGGCACTAATGAAAAACTGTTTTTT.

This clonotype was counted a few times. The rearrangement uses TRBV3-1 and TRBJ2-7; D possibly corresponds to TRBD1 (6 bases). The CDR3 is 14 amino acids. V lost 3 bases and J lost 3, with 12 bases in between. Germline V lookup: CDR1 LGHDT, CDR2 YNNKEL (reference sequence). In DNA, the CDR3 is TGTGCCAGCAGCCATCCACAGGGAAACTACGAGCAGTACTTC. Translation gives CASSHPQGNYEQYF.

V and J are TRBV3-1 and TRBJ2-1, with D uncertain. The end of the DNA fits TRBJ2-7 better, so the J call may be wrong. In germline, CDR1 is LGHDT, CDR2 YNNKEL (reference sequence). This CDR3 region has 17 residues. The CDR3, as DNA: TGTGCCAGCACCCGAAGGGCGAGACCAAACCTCGTCCACGAGCAGTACTTC. It specifies CASTRRARPNLVHEQYF.

The gene calls are TRBV12-3 or TRBV12-4 and TRBJ2-1; 11 positions agree with TRBD2. The ends lost 7 bases at V and 10 bases at J; junction bases unmatched: 18. CDR3 length: 17 residues. The CDR3 loop reads CASTKIRGLAAPREQFF. CDR3 sequence (DNA): TGTGCCAGCACCAAAATCAGGGGACTAGCGGCCCCACGGGAGCAGTTCTTC.

This sequence joins TRBV7-9 and TRBJ1-1; D ambiguous. Germline CDR1 SEHNR, CDR2 FQNEAQ (reference sequence). V shed 7 bases and J shed 1 base, with 7 bases lying between them. CDR3 length: 12 residues. This CDR3 reads CASMAPNTEAFF. DNA for the CDR3: TGTGCCAGCATGGCACCGAACACTGAAGCTTTCTTT.

This clonotype was detected only a few times. This sequence joins TRBV11-1 and TRBJ2-1; 11 bases agree with TRBD2. The J segment lost 7 bases and the V segment lost 5 bases, leaving 10 bases of the junction unmatched. Germline V gene lookup returns CDR1 SGHAT and CDR2 FQDESV (reference sequence). The CDR3 is made up of 16 amino acids. The CDR3: CASSGRASGGLNEQFF. DNA for the CDR3: TGTGCCAGCAGCGGACGCGCTAGCGGGGGGTTAAATGAGCAGTTCTTC.

The chain carries TRBV7-3 and TRBJ2-2; D is perhaps TRBD2 (6 bases). The CDR3 runs 16 residues. Trimming shortened V by 5 bases and J by 5 bases, and 18 bases separated the two germline ends. Germline loops: CDR1 SGHTA, CDR2 FQGTGA. The CDR3 DNA reads TGTGCCAGCAGCCAGGTTGTGTCGAGCGGGACCGGGGAGCTGTTTTTT. Encoded protein: CASSQVVSSGTGELFF.

CDR3: CASSAIGTQSQETQYF. The CDR3 DNA follows: TGTGCCAGCAGTGCTATAGGGACACAAAGTCAAGAGACCCAGTACTTC. V is TRBV28 and J is TRBJ2-5; possible D gene TRBD1, 6 bases. V gave up 5 bases and J gave up 2 bases, with 18 bases separating them. Germline CDR1 reads MDHEN; CDR2 reads SYDVKM. The CDR3 length is 16 residues.